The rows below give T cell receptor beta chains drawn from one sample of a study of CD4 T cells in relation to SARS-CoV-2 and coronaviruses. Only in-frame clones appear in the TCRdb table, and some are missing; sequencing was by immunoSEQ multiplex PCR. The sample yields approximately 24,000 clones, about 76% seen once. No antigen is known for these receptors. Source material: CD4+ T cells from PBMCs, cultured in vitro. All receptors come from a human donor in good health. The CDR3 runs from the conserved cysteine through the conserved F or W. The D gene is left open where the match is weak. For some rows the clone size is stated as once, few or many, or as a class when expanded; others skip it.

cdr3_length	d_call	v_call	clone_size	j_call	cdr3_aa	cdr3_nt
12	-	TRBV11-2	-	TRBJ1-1	CASSPGAIEAFF	TGTGCCAGCAGCCCAGGCGCAATTGAAGCTTTCTTT
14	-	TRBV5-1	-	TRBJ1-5	CASSLVGGNQPQHF	TGCGCCAGCAGCTTGGTTGGAGGTAATCAGCCCCAGCATTTT
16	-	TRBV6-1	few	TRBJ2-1	CASSERRDVSYNEQFF	TGTGCCAGCAGTGAGAGGCGGGACGTTTCCTACAATGAGCAGTTCTTC
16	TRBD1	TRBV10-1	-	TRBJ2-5	CASSETGTGRLETQYF	TGCGCCAGCAGTGAGACTGGGACAGGGAGGTTGGAGACCCAGTACTTC
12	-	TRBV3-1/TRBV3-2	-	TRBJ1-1	CASSQPIGLAFF	TGTGCCAGCAGCCAACCGATAGGGCTTGCTTTCTTT
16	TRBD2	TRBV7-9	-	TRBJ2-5	CASSLGTSGSRETQYF	TGTGCCAGCAGCTTAGGGACTAGCGGGAGTAGAGAGACCCAGTACTTC
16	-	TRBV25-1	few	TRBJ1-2	CASSETGSLANYGYTF	TGTGCCAGCAGTGAGACAGGCTCCTTGGCTAACTATGGCTACACCTTC
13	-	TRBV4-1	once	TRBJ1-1	CASSQVRNTEAFF	TGCGCCAGCAGCCAAGTCAGAAACACTGAAGCTTTCTTT
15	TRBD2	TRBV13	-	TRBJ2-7	CASSHPTSGSYEQYF	TGTGCCAGCAGCCACCCCACTAGCGGGAGTTACGAGCAGTACTTC
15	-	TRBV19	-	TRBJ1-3	CASAGHRASGNTIYF	TGTGCCAGTGCCGGTCACAGGGCCTCTGGAAACACCATATATTTT
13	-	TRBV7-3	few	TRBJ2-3	CASSLRLTDTQYF	TGTGCCAGCAGCTTACGACTGACAGATACGCAGTATTTT
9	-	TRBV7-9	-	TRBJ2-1	CASSSPQFF	TGTGCCAGCAGCTCCCCACAGTTCTTC
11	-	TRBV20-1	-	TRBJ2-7	CSAPQGYEQYF	TGCAGTGCACCACAGGGATACGAGCAGTACTTC
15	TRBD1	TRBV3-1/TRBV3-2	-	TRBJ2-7	CASSHADRGPYEQYF	TGTGCCAGCAGCCATGCGGACAGGGGGCCCTACGAGCAGTACTTC
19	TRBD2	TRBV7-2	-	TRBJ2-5	CASSHPLVSSGPFQETQYF	TGTGCCAGCAGCCACCCGTTGGTATCTAGCGGGCCATTTCAAGAGACCCAGTACTTC
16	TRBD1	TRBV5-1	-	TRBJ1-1	CASSLGGGGGHTEAFF	TGCGCCAGCAGCTTGGGGGGAGGGGGCGGGCACACTGAAGCTTTCTTT
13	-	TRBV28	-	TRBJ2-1	CASSLQTWTRQFF	TGTGCCAGCAGTTTGCAAACCTGGACCCGCCAGTTCTTC
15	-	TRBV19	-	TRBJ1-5	CARTKPVGGNQPQHF	TGTGCCAGGACAAAACCTGTGGGCGGCAATCAGCCCCAGCATTTT
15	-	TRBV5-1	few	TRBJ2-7	CASSLGWRDSYEQYF	TGCGCCAGCAGCTTGGGATGGCGGGACTCCTACGAGCAGTACTTC
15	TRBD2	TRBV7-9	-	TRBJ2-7	CASSLALASGNEQYF	TGTGCCAGCAGCTTAGCCCTGGCTAGCGGGAACGAGCAGTACTTC
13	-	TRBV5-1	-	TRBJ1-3	CASSLVPGNTIYF	TGCGCCAGCAGCTTGGTCCCGGGAAACACCATATATTTT
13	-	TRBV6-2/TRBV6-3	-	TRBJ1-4	CASSGGSWEKLFF	TGTGCCAGCAGCGGGGGGAGTTGGGAAAAACTGTTTTTT
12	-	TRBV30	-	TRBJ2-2	CAWVAGLGELFF	TGTGCCTGGGTTGCGGGACTCGGGGAGCTGTTTTTT
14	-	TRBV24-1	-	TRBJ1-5	CATSEWTSSQPQHF	TGTGCCACCAGTGAGTGGACATCCTCCCAGCCCCAGCATTTT
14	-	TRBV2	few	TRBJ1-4	CASSWTATNEKLFF	TGTGCCAGCAGTTGGACAGCAACTAATGAAAAACTGTTTTTT
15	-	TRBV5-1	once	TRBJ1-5	CASSPADPRNQPQHF	TGCGCCAGCAGCCCAGCAGACCCCCGCAATCAGCCCCAGCATTTT
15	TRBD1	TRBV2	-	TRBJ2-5	CASSEAPDRVETQYF	TGTGCCAGCAGTGAAGCCCCGGACAGGGTGGAGACCCAGTACTTC
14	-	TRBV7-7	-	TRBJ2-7	CASSLRPDAYEQYF	TGTGCCAGCAGCCTAAGGCCTGACGCCTACGAGCAGTACTTC
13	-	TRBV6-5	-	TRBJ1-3	CASIRRPGNTIYF	TGTGCCAGCATTCGGCGGCCTGGAAACACCATATATTTT
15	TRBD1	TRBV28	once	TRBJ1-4	CASSSTGTGNEKLFF	TGTGCCAGCAGTTCTACCGGGACAGGGAATGAAAAACTGTTTTTT
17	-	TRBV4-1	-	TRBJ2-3	CASSQEGKVGSTDTQYF	TGCGCCAGCAGCCAAGAAGGGAAGGTCGGTTCTACAGATACGCAGTATTTT
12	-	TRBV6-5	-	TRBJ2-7	CASYAGAYEQYF	TGTGCCAGCTATGCCGGGGCCTACGAGCAGTACTTC
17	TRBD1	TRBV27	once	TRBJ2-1	CASSLSNPGGSYNEQFF	TGTGCCAGCAGTTTATCCAACCCAGGGGGCTCCTACAATGAGCAGTTCTTC